Each of the 32 T cell receptor beta chains below was sequenced from the same sample in a study of blood T cell repertoires in COVID-19 (dated by TCRdb to the early 2020s). The protocol used for the library was the immunoSEQ multiplex PCR assay. TCRdb re-hosts the immuneACCESS table, in-frame sequences only. Its copies lack some clones; in the studies checked, an unresolved V gene accounts for under half of them, and the cause for the rest is not known. Recorded for this sample are tens of thousands of clones; 75% to 95% of them occurred a single time. The ten most abundant clones make up about 7.1% of the sample. The sequenced material came from peripheral blood. These TCRs come from a human donor in a cohort sampled during active COVID-19.

The genes are TRBV5-1 and TRBJ2-7, with 7 bases identical to TRBD2. The CDR3 has 16 residues. With 0 bases clipped from V and 2 bases from J, the junction kept 8 bases outside the gene matches. Per germline, CDR1 SGHRS and CDR2 YFSETQ. The CDR3: CASSLEWGGAPYEQYF. CDR3 DNA: TGCGCCAGCAGCTTGGAGTGGGGAGGGGCCCCCTACGAGCAGTACTTC.

The chain couples TRBV9 to TRBJ1-2; D is possibly TRBD1 (5 bases). This CDR3 has 15 residues. Germline-derived CDR1 and CDR2 are SGDLS and YYNGEE. V dropped 3 bases and J dropped 8 bases, with 20 bases sitting between them. CDR3 coding DNA: TGTGCCAGCAGCGAGGGCGGGGCAGGGAAAGGAGGCTACACCTTC. This translates into CASSEGGAGKGGYTF. Based on the CDR3 plus reference TRBV9 and TRBJ1-2, the full variable domain is DSGVTQTPKHLITATGQRVTLRCSPRSGDLSVYWYQQSLDQGLQFLIQYYNGEERAKGNILERFSAQQFPDLHSELNLSSLELGDSALYFCASSEGGAGKGGYTFGSGTRLTVV.

The V gene is TRBV10-3, the J gene TRBJ1-2; possibly TRBD1 for D (6 bases). This CDR3 is built from 13 residues. Germline CDR1 reads ENHRY; CDR2 reads SYGVKD. V shed 0 bases and J shed 7 bases, with 9 bases lying between them. DNA for the CDR3: TGTGCCATCAGTGAGTCGGAACAGGGTGGCTACACCTTC. It is translated as CAISESEQGGYTF.

This sequence joins TRBV6-5 and TRBJ1-1; D may be TRBD1 (6 bases). Germline-derived CDR1 and CDR2 are MNHEY and SVGAGI. V lost 2 bases and J 10 bases, leaving 23 bases between the germline ends. The CDR3 extends over 16 amino acids. CDR3: CASSYGSLQGSLGAFF. The CDR3 DNA follows: TGTGCCAGCAGTTACGGTTCACTACAGGGCAGTCTCGGAGCTTTCTTT.

The chain is built from TRBV3-1 (or the pseudogene TRBV3-2) and TRBJ2-2, with a possible D match to TRBD1 (5 bases). The germline CDR1 and CDR2 sequences are LGHDT and YNNKEL (reference sequence). Deletions cut 4 bases from V and 4 bases from J, with 13 bases between. The CDR3 has 15 residues. The CDR3 reads CASSRRGRVTGELFF. The CDR3 DNA reads TGTGCCAGCAGCCGCCGAGGCAGGGTCACCGGGGAGCTGTTTTTT.

The genes are TRBV4-3 and TRBJ1-6, with D unresolved. The CDR3 consists of 14 residues. Germline V gene data show CDR1 as LGHNA and CDR2 as YSLEER. V lost 1 base, J lost 7 bases, and 8 bases lay in between. The CDR3, as DNA: TGCGCCAGCAGCCAAGCCCTCGGGAATTCACCCCTCCACTTT. Its translation is CASSQALGNSPLHF.

This chain links TRBV2 with TRBJ1-2; no clear D gene. Trimming shortened V by 3 bases and J by 4 bases, and 6 bases separated the two germline ends. Per the germline V gene, CDR1 is SNHLY and CDR2 is FYNNEI. This CDR3 comprises 12 residues. The CDR3 spells CASSESGYGYTF. The CDR3 nucleotides read TGTGCCAGCAGTGAGAGTGGCTATGGCTACACCTTC.

The CDR3 DNA follows: TGTGCCAGCAGCTTTTGGGGAGAACCTCATCAGCCCCAGCATTTT. Translation: CASSFWGEPHQPQHF. The chain carries TRBV5-5 and TRBJ1-5, with D unresolved. Germline V gives CDR1 SGHKS, CDR2 YYEKEE (reference sequence). The germline V and J ends were trimmed by 2 bases and 5 bases, with 14 bases remaining between them. CDR3 size: 15 residues. The full variable domain, completed using reference TRBV5-5 and TRBJ1-5, is DAGVTQSPTHLIKTRGQQVTLRCSPISGHKSVSWYQQVLGQGPQFIFQYYEKEERGRGNFPDRFSARQFPNYSSELNVNALLLGDSALYLCASSFWGEPHQPQHFGDGTRLSIL.

V usage is TRBV10-3 and J usage is TRBJ2-7; D is possibly TRBD2 (5 bases). Germline V gene data show CDR1 as ENHRY and CDR2 as SYGVKD. The CDR3 runs to 15 residues. Trimming left V 5 bases short and J 4 bases short, with 18 bases between. DNA for the CDR3: TGTGCCATCAGTCCGAAGGAGGTCCGGCATTACGAGCAGTACTTC. This sequence encodes CAISPKEVRHYEQYF.

This rearrangement joins TRBV7-9 to TRBJ2-7, with 12 bases aligning to TRBD2. Germline V gene sequence: CDR1 SEHNR, CDR2 FQNEAQ (reference sequence). The CDR3 is made up of 16 amino acids. The V gene end was trimmed by 5 bases and the J gene end by 5 bases; junction bases not matched to a gene: 10. The CDR3: CASSLMVRLAGDEQYF. CDR3 sequence (DNA): TGTGCCAGCAGCCTCATGGTTAGACTAGCGGGGGACGAGCAGTACTTC.

The chain employs TRBV23-1 and TRBJ1-2; 9 nucleotides line up with TRBD1. TRBV23-1 is flagged as an ORF with uncertain function. Germline trimming cut 6 bases from V and 0 bases from J; bases unmatched to any gene: 20. The CDR3 is made up of 20 amino acids. CDR3 nucleotides: TGCGCCAGCAGCCAAACAACAGAAACAGGGGGCGTCGGCCCTAACTATGGCTACACCTTC. Its protein is CASSQTTETGGVGPNYGYTF.

V and J are TRBV4-1 and TRBJ2-3; 10 bases match TRBD1. V shed 0 bases and J 5 bases; nucleotides not matched to a gene: 5. CDR3 length: 16 amino acids. Germline CDR1 MGHRA, CDR2 YSYEKL. CDR3 loop: CASSQEGQGGVDTQYF. CDR3 coding DNA: TGCGCCAGCAGCCAAGAAGGACAGGGGGGAGTAGATACGCAGTATTTT.

This chain uses TRBV5-1 with TRBJ2-3; D might be TRBD1 (5 bases). V shed 0 bases and J shed 0 bases, with 8 bases lying between them. Germline V gene sequence: CDR1 SGHRS, CDR2 YFSETQ. The CDR3 length is 15 residues. The chain's CDR3 is CASSLEGFSTDTQYF. Written as DNA, the CDR3 is TGCGCCAGCAGCTTGGAGGGGTTTAGCACAGATACGCAGTATTTT.

The chain couples TRBV5-4 to TRBJ2-5; TRBD1 aligns across 11 bases. This CDR3 contains 15 residues. Germline CDR1 is SGHNT and CDR2 is YYREEE (reference sequence). Trimming took 3 bases from V and 5 from J; bases not matched to a gene: 6. The CDR3 DNA reads as TGTGCCAGCAGCTCCTCCGGGACAGGGGGTGAGACCCAGTACTTC. This translates into CASSSSGTGGETQYF.

This clone was seen once. This chain connects TRBV19 to TRBJ1-6; 7 bases map to TRBD1. V trimming: 6 bases; J trimming: 4 bases; junction bases outside the gene matches: 3. CDR1 LNHDA and CDR2 SQIVND come from the germline V gene (reference sequence). This CDR3 has 14 amino acids. The DNA for the CDR3 is TGTGCCAGTAGGCCGGGACAGTATAATTCACCCCTCCACTTT. As protein: CASRPGQYNSPLHF.

The chain links TRBV6-6 to TRBJ2-1; a weak D match, TRBD1 (7 bases). CDR3 length equals 13 residues. Germline V gene sequence: CDR1 MNHNY, CDR2 SVGAGI (reference sequence). Trimming left V 10 bases short and J 4 bases short, with 14 bases between. CDR3 loop: CATRGRDYNEQFF. DNA of the CDR3: TGTGCCACGAGGGGGCGGGATTACAATGAGCAGTTCTTC.

This clone was detected only a few times. The rearrangement uses TRBV7-9 and TRBJ2-7, with a weak D call TRBD1 (7 bases). This CDR3 has 15 residues. Germline-derived CDR1 and CDR2 are SEHNR and FQNEAQ (reference sequence). V was shortened by 6 bases and J by 2 bases, with 17 bases between the two germline ends. Here the CDR3 DNA reads TGTGCCAGCAGTTACGGAGGGGGCTACCCCTACGAGCAGTACTTC. Its protein product is CASSYGGGYPYEQYF.

The chain is built from TRBV7-9 and TRBJ2-5; 12 nucleotides align to TRBD2. CDR3 size: 15 residues. V dropped 3 bases and J dropped 5; count of bases not matched to a gene: 4. CDR1 and CDR2 from the germline V gene are SEHNR and FQNEAQ (reference sequence). The CDR3 DNA reads as TGTGCCAGCAGCTTTGGACTAGCGGGGTTGGAGACCCAGTACTTC. It specifies CASSFGLAGLETQYF.

Concerning this clone: Other DNA variants within this sample encode the same CDR3. The chain is built from TRBV6-5 and TRBJ1-1, with a tentative D call TRBD1 (6 bases). The CDR3 length is 14 residues. Germline CDR1 and CDR2: MNHEY and SVGAGI. The V end was cut by 2 bases, the J end by 1 base, with 8 bases between. The CDR3 region has the DNA TGTGCCAGCAGTTACCTACAGGGGAACACTGAAGCTTTCTTT. This gives the protein CASSYLQGNTEAFF.

This rearrangement joins TRBV18 to TRBJ1-2; 7 bases line up with TRBD1. J gave up 5 bases and V 3 bases, and 9 bases lay outside the gene matches. The CDR3 is 15 residues long. Germline CDR1 reads KGHSH; CDR2 reads LQKENI. CDR3 protein: CASSPSQETGYGYTF. As DNA, the CDR3 is TGTGCCAGCTCACCTTCACAGGAGACAGGGTATGGCTACACCTTC. Using reference TRBV18 and TRBJ1-2 for the parts outside the CDR3, the full variable domain is NAGVMQNPRHLVRRRGQEARLRCSPMKGHSHVYWYRQLPEEGLKFMVYLQKENIIDESGMPKERFSAEFPKEGPSILRIQQVVRGDSAAYFCASSPSQETGYGYTFGSGTRLTVV.

J is TRBJ1-1 and V is TRBV5-8; TRBD1 matches 7 bases. Germline CDR1 is SGHTS and CDR2 is YDEGEE. Unmatched junction bases numbered 6, after V lost 6 bases and J lost 1 base. The CDR3 loop spans 14 amino acids. CDR3 loop: CASKRTGENTEAFF. As DNA, the CDR3 is TGTGCCAGCAAAAGAACAGGGGAGAACACTGAAGCTTTCTTT. The full variable domain, rest sourced from reference TRBV5-8 and TRBJ1-1, is EAGVTQSPTHLIKTRGQQATLRCSPISGHTSVYWYQQALGLGLQFLLWYDEGEERNRGNFPPRFSGRQFPNYSSELNVNALELEDSALYLCASKRTGENTEAFFGQGTRLTVV.

V and J are TRBV30 and TRBJ1-3; D is unclear. Trimming removed 3 bases from V and 1 base from J, with 7 bases in between. This CDR3 region has 13 residues. Germline lookup yields CDR1 GTSNPN and CDR2 SVGIG (reference sequence). The CDR3: CAWSGSSGNTIYF. For the CDR3, the DNA is TGTGCCTGGAGCGGGTCTTCTGGAAACACCATATATTTT.

V usage is TRBV3-1 (or the pseudogene TRBV3-2) and J usage is TRBJ2-7, with 8 bases fitting TRBD1. The CDR3 length is 16 residues. Germline CDR1 and CDR2: LGHDT and YNNKEL (reference sequence). Trimming removed 0 bases from V and 4 bases from J; junction bases left unmatched: 8. CDR3 nucleotide sequence: TGTGCCAGCAGCCAAGATAGGACAGGGTTCTCGTACGAGCAGTACTTC. Protein sequence: CASSQDRTGFSYEQYF.

The V call is TRBV9, the J call TRBJ1-2; D is perhaps TRBD1 (6 bases). The V end lost 0 bases, the J end lost 7 bases, and 22 bases lay between the germline ends. Germline CDR1 reads SGDLS; CDR2 reads YYNGEE. This CDR3 is built from 17 residues. The CDR3 region is CASSVGAGGEILGGYTF. Here the CDR3 DNA reads TGTGCCAGCAGCGTAGGGGCTGGGGGCGAGATATTGGGTGGCTACACCTTC.

V gene TRBV29-1 combines with J gene TRBJ2-1; 7 bases agree with TRBD1. V lost 6 bases, J lost 0 bases, and 5 bases stayed unmatched. The CDR3 runs 14 residues. Germline CDR1 reads SQVTM; CDR2 reads ANQGSEA. Here the CDR3 DNA reads TGCAGCGTGACGACAGGGAGCTCCTACAATGAGCAGTTCTTC. Translated, it gives CSVTTGSSYNEQFF.

The chain couples TRBV12-5 to TRBJ1-1; TRBD1 is a possible D gene (5 bases). Germline loops: CDR1 LGHNT, CDR2 FRNRAP. V gave up 0 bases and J gave up 4 bases, with 15 bases separating them. The CDR3 is 16 amino acids. The CDR3 bases are TGTGCTAGTGGTTTGGTAACGACAGCCGCTCCCACTGAAGCTTTCTTT. Translating it yields CASGLVTTAAPTEAFF.

The rearrangement uses TRBV5-1 and TRBJ1-2, with D possibly TRBD1 on 5 matching bases. The V gene's germline CDR1 is SGHRS and CDR2 YFSETQ. The length of the CDR3 is 13 residues. Deletions cut 0 bases from V and 6 bases from J, with 9 bases between. This CDR3 is CASSLARGDGYTF. The CDR3 DNA follows: TGCGCCAGCAGCTTGGCCCGGGGGGATGGCTACACCTTC.

The genes are TRBV15 and TRBJ2-2; 7 bases match TRBD1. V lost 6 bases to trimming and J lost 0 bases; unmatched junction nucleotides: 4. The germline V gene has CDR1 LNHNV and CDR2 YYDKDF (reference sequence). CDR3 length equals 15 residues. CDR3 protein: CATSTGATNTGELFF. The CDR3 DNA sequence: TGTGCCACCAGTACAGGGGCTACGAACACCGGGGAGCTGTTTTTT.

The chain employs TRBV19 and TRBJ2-3, with D possibly being TRBD2 (6 bases). V shed 5 bases and J shed 2 bases, with 17 bases lying between them. The CDR3 totals 16 residues. Germline values: CDR1 LNHDA, CDR2 SQIVND (reference sequence). CDR3 nucleotides: TGTGCCAGTAGTCTCAGACTAGGAGGACTCACAGATACGCAGTATTTT. This codes for CASSLRLGGLTDTQYF.

This clone was detected only a few times. The genes are TRBV5-5 and TRBJ2-1, with 8 bases aligning to TRBD2. The V gene end was trimmed by 2 bases and the J gene end by 3 bases; junction bases not matched to a gene: 13. Germline assignment: CDR1 SGHKS and CDR2 YYEKEE (reference sequence). The CDR3 has 18 residues. The CDR3 bases are TGTGCCAGCAGCTTCACCCACAACTTAGCGGGGAGCTACAATGAGCAGTTCTTC. Translating gives CASSFTHNLAGSYNEQFF. Full variable domain (remainder filled in from reference TRBV5-5 and TRBJ2-1): DAGVTQSPTHLIKTRGQQVTLRCSPISGHKSVSWYQQVLGQGPQFIFQYYEKEERGRGNFPDRFSARQFPNYSSELNVNALLLGDSALYLCASSFTHNLAGSYNEQFFGPGTRLTVL.

V usage is TRBV30 and J usage is TRBJ2-5; D might be TRBD1 (5 bases). Between the trimmed V and J ends, which lost 2 bases and 5 bases, there was a span of 9 bases. The germline V gene encodes CDR1 GTSNPN and CDR2 SVGIG (reference sequence). The CDR3 sequence is 12 residues long. The chain's CDR3 is CAWSQAGETQYF. For the CDR3, the DNA is TGTGCCTGGAGTCAGGCAGGGGAGACCCAGTACTTC. Based on the CDR3 plus reference TRBV30 and TRBJ2-5, the full variable domain is SQTIHQWPATLVQPVGSPLSLECTVEGTSNPNLYWYRQAAGRGLQLLFYSVGIGQISSEVPQNLSASRPQDRQFILSSKKLLLSDSGFYLCAWSQAGETQYFGPGTRLLVL.

The chain uses TRBV11-2 and TRBJ1-1, with D unresolved. The CDR3 runs 13 residues. Trimming took 0 bases from V and 5 from J, leaving 7 bases between them. Germline CDR1 SGHAT, CDR2 FQNNGV. The chain's CDR3 is CASSLERQTEAFF. CDR3 DNA sequence: TGTGCCAGCAGCTTAGAGAGGCAGACTGAAGCTTTCTTT. The full variable domain, in which reference TRBV11-2 and TRBJ1-1 provide the parts outside the CDR3, is EAGVAQSPRYKIIEKRQSVAFWCNPISGHATLYWYQQILGQGPKLLIQFQNNGVVDDSQLPKDRFSAERLKGVDSTLKIQPAKLEDSAVYLCASSLERQTEAFFGQGTRLTVV.